Each of the 22 T cell receptor beta chains below was sequenced from the same sample in a study of lymphopenia after photon versus proton radiotherapy. Repertoires were generated with immunoSEQ multiplex PCR, while TCRdb's copy carries only in-frame clones and drops some. This sample has about 83,000 clones, with about four fifths found just once. The sample was peripheral blood, taken from a patient treated with proton-based radiotherapy. These receptors were collected from a man aged 55 to 70 with pancreatic cancer.

This clone was seen once. This chain links TRBV5-6 with TRBJ2-1; 13 positions agree with TRBD2. Trimming took 4 bases from V and 9 from J; bases not matched to a gene: 10. Germline-derived CDR1 and CDR2 are SGHDT and YYEEEE. This CDR3 is built from 16 residues. Here the CDR3 DNA reads TGTGCCAGCAGCCTGGTGGGGACTAGCGGGATAGCTGAGCAGTTCTTC. Protein product: CASSLVGTSGIAEQFF.

The chain couples TRBV2 to TRBJ2-2, with D perhaps matching TRBD1 or TRBD2 (5 bases each). Germline assignment: CDR1 SNHLY and CDR2 FYNNEI. V lost 6 bases to trimming and J lost 5 bases, with 13 bases between them. This CDR3 region has 14 residues. CDR3 loop: CASRGVSQTGELFF. The CDR3 DNA sequence: TGTGCCAGCAGGGGGGTCTCTCAGACCGGGGAGCTGTTTTTT. The full variable domain, completed using reference TRBV2 and TRBJ2-2, is EPEVTQTPSHQVTQMGQEVILRCVPISNHLYFYWYRQILGQKVEFLVSFYNNEISEKSEIFDDQFSVERPDGSNFTLKIRSTKLEDSAMYFCASRGVSQTGELFFGEGSRLTVL.

This clone was detected only once. This rearrangement joins TRBV19 to TRBJ2-2; unclear D gene. The CDR3 sequence is 13 residues long. Trimming shortened V by 1 base and J by 6 bases, and 6 bases separated the two germline ends. Per the germline V gene, CDR1 is LNHDA and CDR2 is SQIVND (reference sequence). The CDR3 nucleotides read TGTGCCAGTAGTATAGGACGACCCGGGGAGCTGTTTTTT. Protein sequence: CASSIGRPGELFF.

The J gene is TRBJ2-5, the V gene TRBV5-1, with 8 bases aligning to TRBD2. The DNA matches TRBJ2-7 better at its end, which makes the J call doubtful. This CDR3 has 13 amino acids. Per germline, CDR1 SGHRS and CDR2 YFSETQ. For the CDR3, the DNA is TGCGCCAGCAGCTCTCGGGAGGGGTACGAGCAGTACTTC. This sequence encodes CASSSREGYEQYF.

V and J are TRBV7-8 and TRBJ1-3, with D possibly being TRBD1 (5 bases). In germline, CDR1 is SGHVS, CDR2 FQNEAQ. V dropped 1 base and J dropped 0 bases, with 10 bases sitting between them. The CDR3 covers 16 residues. The CDR3 DNA reads as TGTGCCAGCAGCTTAGGGGGCCCTCCCTCTGGAAACACCATATATTTT. This sequence encodes CASSLGGPPSGNTIYF.

The chain carries TRBV5-1 and TRBJ1-4; D remains ambiguous. Trimming took off 3 bases at V and 4 bases at J, with 10 bases between the two ends. Germline V lookup: CDR1 SGHRS, CDR2 YFSETQ. The CDR3 length is 14 residues. As DNA, the CDR3 is TGCGCCAGCAGCTCAGGCTTAAGTAATGAAAAACTGTTTTTT. This codes for CASSSGLSNEKLFF.

With respect to this clone: This clone may be a read error of a much larger clone one base away. The chain links TRBV11-3 to TRBJ2-7, with D uncertain. Germline V gene sequence: CDR1 SGHNT, CDR2 YENEEA. The germline V and J ends were trimmed by 5 bases and 2 bases, with 7 bases remaining between them. The CDR3 extends over 12 amino acids. CDR3 nucleotide sequence: TGTGCCAGCAGCGTCCATGCCTACGAGCAGTACTTC. It is translated as CASSVHAYEQYF.

V gene TRBV15 combines with J gene TRBJ2-1; D gene uncertain. Per the germline V gene, CDR1 is LNHNV and CDR2 is YYDKDF (reference sequence). Trimming left V 1 base short and J 0 bases short, with 13 bases between. The length of the CDR3 is 17 residues. The CDR3 protein is CATSRAAAGGSYNEQFF. CDR3 bases: TGTGCCACCAGCAGAGCGGCGGCAGGTGGCTCCTACAATGAGCAGTTCTTC.

The chain couples TRBV2 to TRBJ1-1; TRBD1 might be the D (5 bases). CDR1 and CDR2 from the germline V gene are SNHLY and FYNNEI. V lost 6 bases, J lost 0 bases, and 14 bases lay in between. This CDR3 has 15 residues. CDR3 nucleotide sequence: TGTGCCAGCAGCCTAGTTGGACAACTGAACACTGAAGCTTTCTTT. Its translation: CASSLVGQLNTEAFF.

The chain joins TRBV6-1 to TRBJ1-5; D gene unclear. The CDR3 runs 18 residues. From germline, CDR1 is MNHNS and CDR2 SASEGT. V dropped 3 bases and J dropped 0 bases, with 18 bases sitting between them. In DNA form, the CDR3 reads TGTGCCAGCAGTGAGGCGCAGCCGGGGTTTTATAGCAATCAGCCCCAGCATTTT. This translates into CASSEAQPGFYSNQPQHF.

The J gene is TRBJ2-3, the V gene TRBV9; a possible D gene is TRBD2 (6 bases). With 4 bases removed from V and 8 bases from J, the gap between germline ends came to 14 bases. From germline, CDR1 is SGDLS and CDR2 YYNGEE. CDR3 length: 13 residues. CDR3 amino acids: CASSPGGGGTQYF. The CDR3 DNA reads as TGTGCCAGCAGCCCCGGGGGTGGTGGTACGCAGTATTTT.

This clone has only a few counts. The CDR3 sequence is CASSNRDTQGEQYF. The CDR3 region has the DNA TGTGCCAGCTCAAACCGGGACACCCAGGGTGAGCAGTACTTC. The chain recombines TRBV18 with TRBJ2-7, with D tentatively TRBD1 (6 bases). CDR3 length equals 14 residues. CDR1 and CDR2 from the germline V gene are KGHSH and LQKENI. V was pared by 5 bases and J by 7 bases, with 18 bases between.

This clone was found a few times. The chain combines TRBV19 with TRBJ1-1; D unresolved. V lost 4 bases to trimming and J lost 10 bases, with 22 bases between them. Germline CDR1 LNHDA, CDR2 SQIVND (reference sequence). The CDR3 loop spans 15 amino acids. The chain's CDR3 is CASSTRQSPLIGAFF. CDR3 coding DNA: TGTGCCAGTAGTACTCGGCAAAGCCCGCTCATCGGAGCTTTCTTT.

This chain joins TRBV6-6 and TRBJ2-5, with 11 nucleotides matching TRBD2. This CDR3 has 15 amino acids. J was trimmed by 2 bases and V by 7 bases; bases with no gene match: 6. CDR1 MNHNY and CDR2 SVGAGI come from the germline V gene (reference sequence). DNA for the CDR3: TGTGCCAGCAACAATGGACTAGCGGGTCAAGAGACCCAGTACTTC. Amino acids: CASNNGLAGQETQYF.

This clone was observed a few times. The chain uses TRBV27 and TRBJ2-2; D ambiguous. CDR1 is MNHEY and CDR2 is SMNVEV in the germline V gene (reference sequence). Trimming removed 2 bases from V and 5 bases from J, with 3 bases in between. The CDR3 spans 12 residues. CDR3 nucleotide sequence: TGTGCCAGCAGTTTACCGACCGGGGAGCTGTTTTTT. This encodes CASSLPTGELFF.

V is TRBV6-4 and J is TRBJ1-1; weak D call: TRBD1 (5 bases). The germline gives CDR1 MRHNA, CDR2 SNTAGT. This CDR3 has 13 residues. V was pared by 0 bases and J by 5 bases, with 7 bases between. As DNA, the CDR3 is TGTGCCAGCAGTGACTCGGGGGGGACTGAAGCTTTCTTT. Translation: CASSDSGGTEAFF.

The chain couples TRBV7-6 to TRBJ1-5; 9 bases align to TRBD1. The CDR3 is 16 residues long. V gave up 5 bases and J gave up 4 bases; unmatched junction bases: 9. The V gene's germline CDR1 is SGHVS and CDR2 FNYEAQ. Here the CDR3 DNA reads TGTGCCAGCAGCCAGCACGGACAGGGGACGAATCAGCCCCAGCATTTT. Translation: CASSQHGQGTNQPQHF. Full variable domain (outside the CDR3, taken from reference TRBV7-6 and TRBJ1-5): GAGVSQSPRYKVTKRGQDVALRCDPISGHVSLYWYRQALGQGPEFLTYFNYEAQQDKSGLPNDRFSAERPEGSISTLTIQRTEQRDSAMYRCASSQHGQGTNQPQHFGDGTRLSIL.

The V gene is TRBV7-2, the J gene TRBJ2-7; D is uncertain. V dropped 2 bases and J dropped 5 bases, with 13 bases sitting between them. This CDR3 region has 14 residues. Germline loops: CDR1 SGHTA, CDR2 FQGNSA. CDR3 bases: TGTGCCAGCAGCTTATCCCGGGTGGTCCACGAGCAGTACTTC. The encoded protein is CASSLSRVVHEQYF.

The gene calls are TRBV19 and TRBJ2-1, with TRBD2 as a possible D gene (7 bases). The CDR3 runs 17 residues. V was pared by 2 bases and J by 5 bases, with 19 bases between. Germline assignment: CDR1 LNHDA and CDR2 SQIVND (reference sequence). The CDR3 loop is CASSIRAGAIVNNEQFF. The CDR3 nucleotides are TGTGCCAGTAGTATACGCGCGGGGGCTATCGTGAACAATGAGCAGTTCTTC.

V is TRBV30 and J is TRBJ2-7, with 10 bases identical to TRBD1. The germline V gene encodes CDR1 GTSNPN and CDR2 SVGIG (reference sequence). Trimming cost V 5 bases and J 6 bases; bases outside gene matches: 7. There are 13 residues in the CDR3. This CDR3 reads CAWFKTGGSEQYF. As DNA, the CDR3 is TGTGCCTGGTTCAAGACAGGGGGCTCCGAGCAGTACTTC.

V gene TRBV18 combines with J gene TRBJ1-1; TRBD1 matches at 7 bases. The CDR3 contains 16 residues. The trim removed 1 base at V and 0 bases at J, leaving 5 bases unmatched. Germline CDR1 KGHSH, CDR2 LQKENI. The CDR3 here is CASSPRQGELNTEAFF. CDR3 DNA: TGTGCCAGCTCACCACGGCAGGGGGAGTTGAACACTGAAGCTTTCTTT.

The chain combines TRBV6-5 with TRBJ2-3, with TRBD1 as a possible D gene (6 bases). From germline, CDR1 is MNHEY and CDR2 SVGAGI. CDR3 size: 14 residues. Trimming shortened V by 5 bases and J by 3 bases, and 12 bases separated the two germline ends. This CDR3 is CASSPQDRTDTQYF. The DNA for the CDR3 is TGTGCCAGCAGTCCGCAGGACAGAACAGATACGCAGTATTTT.